The 21 T cell receptor delta chains below come from one sample, sequenced in a study of gamma-delta chains in newborns, infants, children. TCRdb made new clone calls on the reads using CATT. This sample has approximately 5,600 delta-chain clones, with approximately 5.2% found just once. The sample consisted of blood. The receptors derive from a child who was a newborn, infant or young child, either healthy, febrile or measles-vaccinated (not recorded which).

As for this clone: The junction differs from germline at one of its ends, possibly a read error. This chain links TRDV1 with TRDJ1, with 7 bases aligning to TRDD3. Germline lookup yields CDR1 TSWWSYY and CDR2 QGS. CDR3 length: 24 amino acids. CDR3 loop: CALGEPCPRGSKLWGSVDTDKLTF. DNA for the CDR3: TGTGCTCTTGGGGAACCCTGTCCTAGGGGTAGTAAATTATGGGGGAGTGTGGACACCGATAAACTCACCTTT.

This clone is classed as medium-sized. CDR3 in DNA: TGTGCCTGTGACCTTACTGGGGGATACGGTAAACTCATCTTT. Encoded protein: CACDLTGGYGKLIF. The rearrangement uses TRDV2 and TRDJ1, with 13 positions matching TRDD3. J gave up 7 bases and V 3 bases, and 4 bases lay outside the gene matches. The CDR3 is 14 amino acids. Germline CDR1 GEAIGNYY, CDR2 EKD.

This clone came up a few times. The sample has other DNA sequences that encode this CDR3 too. V gene TRDV2 combines with J gene TRDJ1; D not certain. Germline V CDR1 and CDR2: GEAIGNYY, EKD. The CDR3 is 15 amino acids. V shed 0 bases and J shed 2 bases, with 12 bases lying between them. In DNA, the CDR3 is TGTGCCTGTGACACCGTGGGACTAGGGACCGATAAACTCATCTTT. This translates into CACDTVGLGTDKLIF.

This clone came up a few times. An end of the junction differs from the germline gene, which may be a read error. The chain links TRDV1 to TRDJ1; D is ambiguous. In germline, CDR1 is TSWWSYY, CDR2 QGS. The CDR3 runs to 17 residues. The CDR3 coding sequence is TGTGCTCTTGGGGAACTTGTACCTCAATCCCACGGCGATAGACTCATCTTT. This sequence encodes CALGELVPQSHGDRLIF.

As to this clone: A far larger clone is only one base removed, so a read error is likely. Within the sample, other DNA sequences also encode this same CDR3. The chain links TRDV2 to TRDJ2, with TRDD3 identical over 10 bases. Germline CDR1 and CDR2: GEAIGNYY and EKD. The CDR3 contains 16 residues. The CDR3 here is CACDTVGDTLAAQLFF. CDR3 nucleotides: TGTGCCTGTGACACCGTGGGGGATACTTTGGCAGCACAACTCTTCTTT.

Concerning this clone: A much larger clone differs by one base, so this may be a read error. This chain uses TRDV2 with TRDJ1; 8 bases fit TRDD3. Germline values: CDR1 GEAIGNYY, CDR2 EKD. J lost 4 bases, V lost 4 bases, and 16 bases had no gene match. The CDR3 loop spans 17 amino acids. CDR3 in DNA: TGTGCCTGTGAAACCGTATCGGGATACGTGCTTGGCGATAAACTCATCTTT. Its protein product is CACETVSGYVLGDKLIF.

This rearrangement joins TRDV2 to TRDJ3; D perhaps matches TRDD3 (5 bases). V lost 0 bases, J lost 1 base, and 12 bases lay in between. This CDR3 has 18 amino acids. Germline CDR1 and CDR2: GEAIGNYY and EKD. The CDR3 protein is CACDTAWEKSWDTRQMFF. The CDR3 DNA is TGTGCCTGTGACACCGCCTGGGAAAAGTCCTGGGACACCCGACAGATGTTTTTC.

In its sample, this clone is medium-sized (0.01 to 0.1%). Within the sample, other DNA sequences also encode this same CDR3. This chain links TRDV1 with TRDJ1; a weak D match, TRDD3 (5 bases). The CDR3 is 18 amino acids. The V end lost 2 bases, the J end lost 0 bases, and 19 bases lay between the germline ends. The germline V gene encodes CDR1 TSWWSYY and CDR2 QGS. The CDR3 here is CALGEVWIRDLYTDKLIF. CDR3 bases: TGTGCTCTTGGGGAAGTTTGGATTCGGGATCTCTACACCGATAAACTCATCTTT.

This clone qualifies as medium-sized (0.01 to 0.1%). The chain uses TRDV2 and TRDJ1; D is possibly TRDD3 (6 bases). The CDR3 loop spans 18 amino acids. Germline V gives CDR1 GEAIGNYY, CDR2 EKD. Trimming removed 5 bases from V and 2 bases from J, with 26 bases in between. In nucleotides, the CDR3 is TGTGCCTGTGCTGGTTTACACTGGGAGTCTCACGATACCGATAAACTCATCTTT. Amino acid sequence: CACAGLHWESHDTDKLIF.

The chain links TRDV2 to TRDJ3; D is possibly TRDD3 (6 bases). The CDR3 consists of 18 residues. The ends were cut back, 2 bases at V and 0 bases at J, with 13 bases in the middle. Germline CDR1 GEAIGNYY, CDR2 EKD. For the CDR3, the DNA is TGTGCCTGTGACAAGTTGGGGGTCAGCTCCTGGGACACCCGACAGATGTTTTTC. It yields the protein CACDKLGVSSWDTRQMFF.

This clone is deemed medium-sized. This chain uses TRDV2 with TRDJ2; no reliable D call. The CDR3 is 14 amino acids. The V end lost 3 bases, the J end lost 4 bases, and 11 bases lay between the germline ends. Germline CDR1 GEAIGNYY, CDR2 EKD. In DNA form, the CDR3 reads TGTGCCTGTGACTCCCTTATTGAGACAGCACAACTCTTCTTT. Its protein is CACDSLIETAQLFF.

In its sample, this clone ranks as medium-sized. No V gene was called, and the J gene is TRDJ1; the DNA was not compared with TRDD3, the D call given in the table. There are 17 residues in the CDR3. CDR3: CACDTVTGGSPADKLIF. CDR3 coding DNA: TGTGCCTGTGACACCGTTACTGGGGGATCGCCCGCCGATAAACTCATCTTT.

This clone was counted only a few times. The same CDR3 arises from other DNA sequences in this sample as well. The J gene is TRDJ1, the V gene TRDV2, with 10 positions matching TRDD3. Germline values: CDR1 GEAIGNYY, CDR2 EKD. The CDR3 is 18 amino acids. V lost 3 bases and J lost 1; bases outside the gene matches: 13. The CDR3 DNA is TGTGCCTGTGACCCTGTAACTGGGGGATTCATATCCACCGATAAACTCATCTTT. This sequence encodes CACDPVTGGFISTDKLIF.

Comment on this clone: This is likely an artifact of a read error, given a far larger clone one base away. At the DNA level, this CDR3 is encoded by other sequences in the same sample as well. The chain links TRDV2 to TRDJ2, with TRDD3 matching 13 bases. V shed 0 bases, J shed 8 bases, and the junction held 5 bases outside the gene matches. The V gene's germline CDR1 is GEAIGNYY and CDR2 EKD. CDR3 length: 16 residues. DNA for the CDR3: TGTGCCTGTGACACCCTACTGGGGGATACGCTGGCACAACTCTTCTTT. Protein product: CACDTLLGDTLAQLFF.

With regard to this clone: One base away lies a much larger clone, so this may be a sequencing read error. The V gene is uncalled and the J gene is TRDJ2; the tabulated D call, TRDD3, remains unverified against the DNA. CDR3 length: 19 residues. The CDR3 region has the DNA TGTGCCTGTGACACGCTAGATAGTGGGGCTACCGCTTTGACAGCACAACTCTTCTTT. Encoded protein: CACDTLDSGATALTAQLFF.

This clone was seen more than once but under ten times. Given a far larger clone just one base away, this is likely a sequencing read error. The sample contains more than one DNA sequence encoding this CDR3. The V call is TRDV2, the J call TRDJ1, with a weak D call TRDD3 (6 bases). The CDR3 has 14 amino acids. Germline CDR1 reads GEAIGNYY; CDR2 reads EKD. With 0 bases removed from V and 0 bases from J, the gap between germline ends came to 7 bases. CDR3 amino acids: CACDTWGDTDKLIF. The CDR3 DNA is TGTGCCTGTGACACCTGGGGGGACACCGATAAACTCATCTTT.

In regard to this clone: A far larger clone is a single base away, which makes a read error likely. This sample also contains other DNA sequences that code for the same CDR3. V gene TRDV2 combines with J gene TRDJ1, with TRDD3 identical over 10 bases. This CDR3 has 19 residues. Per germline, CDR1 GEAIGNYY and CDR2 EKD. The CDR3 nucleotides read TGTGCCTGTGACACCGTCGGGGGATACGCGGGTGGGAAGAGCGATAAACTCATCTTC. Protein: CACDTVGGYAGGKSDKLIF.

This clone is medium-sized within its sample. The chain links TRDV2 to TRDJ3; D is perhaps TRDD2 or TRDD3 (5 bases each). Germline V gene sequence: CDR1 GEAIGNYY, CDR2 EKD. V was shortened by 3 bases and J by 0 bases, with 20 bases between the two germline ends. This CDR3 contains 20 residues. The CDR3 loop is CACDPGHSGFLSWDTRQMFF. CDR3 in DNA: TGTGCCTGTGACCCGGGGCATTCGGGATTCCTCTCCTGGGACACCCGACAGATGTTTTTC.

This clone is medium-sized. CDR3 bases: TGTGCCTGTGACACCTTGGGGGACCGCTTGACAGCACAACTCTTCTTT. This translates into CACDTLGDRLTAQLFF. This chain links TRDV2 with TRDJ2; TRDD3 aligns across 7 bases. The CDR3 runs 16 residues. The V segment lost 0 bases and the J segment 2 bases; nucleotides outside the gene matches: 5. Germline CDR1 is GEAIGNYY and CDR2 is EKD.

By share, this clone ranks as medium-sized. This rearrangement joins TRDV2 to TRDJ1, with 7 bases matching TRDD3. CDR1 and CDR2 from the germline V gene are GEAIGNYY and EKD. Trimming took 0 bases from V and 0 from J; bases not matched to a gene: 9. The CDR3 has 17 amino acids. CDR3 in amino acids: CACDTVPIWGHTDKLIF. The CDR3 region has the DNA TGTGCCTGTGACACCGTGCCGATCTGGGGGCACACCGATAAACTCATCTTT.

By share, this clone counts as medium-sized. At the DNA level, this CDR3 is encoded by other sequences in the same sample as well. The rearrangement uses TRDV2 and TRDJ1, with 7 bases that match TRDD3. V lost 0 bases and J lost 0; bases outside the gene matches: 0. The CDR3 has 14 amino acids. CDR1 is GEAIGNYY, CDR2 EKD, per germline. CDR3: CACDTWGNTDKLIF. For the CDR3, the DNA is TGTGCCTGTGACACCTGGGGGAACACCGATAAACTCATCTTT.